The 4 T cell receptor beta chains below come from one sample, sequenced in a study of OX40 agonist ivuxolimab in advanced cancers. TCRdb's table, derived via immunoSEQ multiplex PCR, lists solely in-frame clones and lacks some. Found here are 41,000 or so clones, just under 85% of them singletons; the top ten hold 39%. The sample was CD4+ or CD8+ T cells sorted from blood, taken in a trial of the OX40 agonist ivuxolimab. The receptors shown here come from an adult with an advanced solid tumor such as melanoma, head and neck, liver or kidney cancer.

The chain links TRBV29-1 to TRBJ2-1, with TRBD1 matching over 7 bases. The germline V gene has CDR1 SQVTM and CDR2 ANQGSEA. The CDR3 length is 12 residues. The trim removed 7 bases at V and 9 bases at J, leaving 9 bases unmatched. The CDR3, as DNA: TGCAGCGCCACCACAGGGGTGGGTGAGCAGTTCTTC. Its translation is CSATTGVGEQFF.

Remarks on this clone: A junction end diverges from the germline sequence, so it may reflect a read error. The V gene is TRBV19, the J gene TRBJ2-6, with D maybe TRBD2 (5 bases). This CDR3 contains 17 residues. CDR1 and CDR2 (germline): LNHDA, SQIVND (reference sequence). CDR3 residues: CASSPTRGSSRANVLTF. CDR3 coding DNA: TGTGCCAGTAGTCCTACACGGGGAAGCTCTAGGGCCAACGTCCTGACTTTC.

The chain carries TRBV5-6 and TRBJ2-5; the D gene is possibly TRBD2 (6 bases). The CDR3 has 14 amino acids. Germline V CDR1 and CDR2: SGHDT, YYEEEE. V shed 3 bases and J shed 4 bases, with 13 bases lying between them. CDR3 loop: CASSSRGGRETQYF. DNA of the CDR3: TGTGCCAGCAGCTCTCGAGGAGGGCGAGAGACCCAGTACTTC.

The CDR3 protein is CSVEGGSTDTQYF. The CDR3 DNA is TGCAGCGTTGAGGGGGGAAGCACAGATACGCAGTATTTT. This chain links TRBV29-1 with TRBJ2-3; weak D call: TRBD2 (6 bases). The CDR3 extends over 13 amino acids. The germline gives CDR1 SQVTM, CDR2 ANQGSEA. V dropped 3 bases and J dropped 0 bases, with 7 bases sitting between them.